This TCR beta chain was captured in a study of blood T cell repertoires in COVID-19. The wider study: Samples taken during acute and convalescent COVID-19 were collected in the United States, Italy and Spain. Sample material is recorded as cDNA or gDNA derived from T cells, B-cell-depleted T cells, or PBMCs.

The length of the CDR3 is 13 residues. The germline V gene encodes CDR1 SNHLY and CDR2 FYNNEI. V dropped 6 bases and J dropped 2; count of bases not matched to a gene: 4. Authors' analysis steps: Estimation of nucleated cell counts was performed using reference gene primer amplification. Data came from immunoSEQ multiplex PCR; TCRdb stores just in-frame clones and leaves some out. D and trimming come from the DNA, and the V and J calls and clone size come from that table. The sample includes about 150,000 clones, over 65% of them seen just once. Many counts were recorded for this clone. The clonotype comes from a man aged 80 or over with acute or convalescent COVID-19. The J gene is TRBJ2-7, the V gene TRBV2; TRBD2 matches at 7 bases. Sequenced material: peripheral blood. The CDR3, as DNA: TGTGCCAGCAGCCGGGGGGAGGCCTACGAGCAGTACTTC. It codes for CASSRGEAYEQYF.